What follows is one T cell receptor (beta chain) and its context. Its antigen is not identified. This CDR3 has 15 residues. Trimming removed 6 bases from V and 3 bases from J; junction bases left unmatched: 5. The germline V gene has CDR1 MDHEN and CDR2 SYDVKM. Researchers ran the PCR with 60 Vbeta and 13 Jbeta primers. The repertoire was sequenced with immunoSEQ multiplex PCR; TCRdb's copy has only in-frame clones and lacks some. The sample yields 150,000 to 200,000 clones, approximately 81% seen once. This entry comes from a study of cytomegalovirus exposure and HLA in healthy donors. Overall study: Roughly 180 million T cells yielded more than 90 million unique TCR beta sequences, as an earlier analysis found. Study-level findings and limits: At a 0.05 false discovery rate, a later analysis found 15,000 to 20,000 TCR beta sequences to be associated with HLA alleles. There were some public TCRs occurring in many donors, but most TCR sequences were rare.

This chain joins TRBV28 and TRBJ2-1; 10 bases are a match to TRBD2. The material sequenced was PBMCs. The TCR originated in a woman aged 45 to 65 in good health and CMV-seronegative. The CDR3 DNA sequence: TGTGCCAGCAGCAGCCCTAGCGGGGGCTACAATGAGCAGTTCTTC. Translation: CASSSPSGGYNEQFF.